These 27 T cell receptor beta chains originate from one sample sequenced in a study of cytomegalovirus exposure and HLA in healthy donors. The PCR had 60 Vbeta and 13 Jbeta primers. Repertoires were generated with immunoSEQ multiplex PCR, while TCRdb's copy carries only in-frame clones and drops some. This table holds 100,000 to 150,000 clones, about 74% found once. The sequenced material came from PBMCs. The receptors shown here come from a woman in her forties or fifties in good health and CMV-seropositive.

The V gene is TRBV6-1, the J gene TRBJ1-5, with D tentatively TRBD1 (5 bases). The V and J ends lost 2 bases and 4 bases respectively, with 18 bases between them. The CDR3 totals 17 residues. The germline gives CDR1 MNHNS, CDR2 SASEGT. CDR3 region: CASSERLGGVGNQPQHF. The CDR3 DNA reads TGTGCCAGCAGTGAAAGACTTGGGGGGGTTGGGAATCAGCCCCAGCATTTT.

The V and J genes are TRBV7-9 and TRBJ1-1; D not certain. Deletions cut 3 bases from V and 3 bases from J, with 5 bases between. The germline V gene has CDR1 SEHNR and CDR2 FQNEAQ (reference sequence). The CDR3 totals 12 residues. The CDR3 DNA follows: TGTGCCAGCAGCTTCCAGGACACTGAAGCTTTCTTT. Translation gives CASSFQDTEAFF.

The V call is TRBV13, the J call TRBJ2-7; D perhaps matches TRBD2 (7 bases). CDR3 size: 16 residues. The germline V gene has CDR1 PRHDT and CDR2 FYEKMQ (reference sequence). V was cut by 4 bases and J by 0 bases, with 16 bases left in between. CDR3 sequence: CASSSGRAGASYEQYF. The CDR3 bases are TGTGCCAGCAGCTCCGGGCGGGCGGGGGCCTCCTACGAGCAGTACTTC.

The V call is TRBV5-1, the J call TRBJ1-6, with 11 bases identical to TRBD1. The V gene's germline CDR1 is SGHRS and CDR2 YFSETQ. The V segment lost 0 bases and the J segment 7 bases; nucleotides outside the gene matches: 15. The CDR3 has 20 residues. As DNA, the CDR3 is TGCGCCAGCAGCTTGGGGCCTTTCCCTCTTGGGGACAGGGGGAATTCACCCCTCCACTTT. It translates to CASSLGPFPLGDRGNSPLHF.

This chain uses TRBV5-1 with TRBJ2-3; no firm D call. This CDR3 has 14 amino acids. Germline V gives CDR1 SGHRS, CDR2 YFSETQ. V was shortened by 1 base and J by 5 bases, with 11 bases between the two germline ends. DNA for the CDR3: TGCGCCAGCAGCTTGCTAAATCGGGTAGATACGCAGTATTTT. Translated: CASSLLNRVDTQYF.

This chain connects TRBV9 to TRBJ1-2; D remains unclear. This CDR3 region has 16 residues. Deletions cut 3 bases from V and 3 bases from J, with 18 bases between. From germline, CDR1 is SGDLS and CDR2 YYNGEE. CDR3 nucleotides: TGTGCCAGCAGCGGCCAGATCACCGGGATTGACTATGGCTACACCTTC. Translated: CASSGQITGIDYGYTF. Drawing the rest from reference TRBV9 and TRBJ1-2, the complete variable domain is DSGVTQTPKHLITATGQRVTLRCSPRSGDLSVYWYQQSLDQGLQFLIQYYNGEERAKGNILERFSAQQFPDLHSELNLSSLELGDSALYFCASSGQITGIDYGYTFGSGTRLTVV.

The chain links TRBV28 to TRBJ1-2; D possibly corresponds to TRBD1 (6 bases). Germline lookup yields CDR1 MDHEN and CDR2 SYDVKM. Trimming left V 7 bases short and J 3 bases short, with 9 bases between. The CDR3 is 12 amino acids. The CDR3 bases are TGTGCCAGCACGGACAGAGACTATGGCTACACCTTC. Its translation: CASTDRDYGYTF.

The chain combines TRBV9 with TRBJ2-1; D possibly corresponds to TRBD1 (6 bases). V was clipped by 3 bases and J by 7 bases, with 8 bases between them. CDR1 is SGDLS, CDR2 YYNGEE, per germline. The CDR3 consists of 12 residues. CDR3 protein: CASSGGRNEQFF. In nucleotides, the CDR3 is TGTGCCAGCAGCGGGGGGCGGAATGAGCAGTTCTTC. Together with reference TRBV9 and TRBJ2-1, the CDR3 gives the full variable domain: DSGVTQTPKHLITATGQRVTLRCSPRSGDLSVYWYQQSLDQGLQFLIQYYNGEERAKGNILERFSAQQFPDLHSELNLSSLELGDSALYFCASSGGRNEQFFGPGTRLTVL.

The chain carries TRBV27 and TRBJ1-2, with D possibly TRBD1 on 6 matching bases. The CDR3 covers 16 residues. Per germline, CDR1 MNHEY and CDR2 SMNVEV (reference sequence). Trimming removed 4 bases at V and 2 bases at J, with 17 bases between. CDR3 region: CASSSASQGLNYGYTF. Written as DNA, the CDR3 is TGTGCCAGCAGTTCAGCATCCCAGGGGCTGAACTATGGCTACACCTTC.

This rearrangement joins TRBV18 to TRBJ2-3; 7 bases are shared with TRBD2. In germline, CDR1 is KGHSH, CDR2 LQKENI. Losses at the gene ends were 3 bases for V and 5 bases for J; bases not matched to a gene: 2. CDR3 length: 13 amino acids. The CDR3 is CASSPGGGDTQYF. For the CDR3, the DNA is TGTGCCAGCTCACCCGGCGGGGGAGATACGCAGTATTTT.

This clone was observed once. In DNA, the CDR3 is TGTGCCAGCAGCTTAGGTCGGGGGGAGCTGTTTTTT. Encoded protein: CASSLGRGELFF. V and J are TRBV7-2 and TRBJ2-2, with D unresolved. CDR1 SGHTA and CDR2 FQGNSA come from the germline V gene. The V gene lost 1 base and the J gene lost 8 bases, with 5 bases spanning the gap. This CDR3 region has 12 residues.

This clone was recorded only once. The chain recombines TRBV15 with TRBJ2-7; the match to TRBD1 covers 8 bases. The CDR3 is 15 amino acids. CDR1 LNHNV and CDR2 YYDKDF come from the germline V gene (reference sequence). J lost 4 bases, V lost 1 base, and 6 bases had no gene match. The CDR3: CATSRVDRGRYEQYF. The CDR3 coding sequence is TGTGCCACCAGCAGAGTTGACAGGGGACGGTACGAGCAGTACTTC.

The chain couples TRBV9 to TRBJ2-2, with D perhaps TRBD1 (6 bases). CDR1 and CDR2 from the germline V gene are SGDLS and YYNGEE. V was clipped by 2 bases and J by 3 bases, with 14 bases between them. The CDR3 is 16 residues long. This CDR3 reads CASSVRQVSDTGELFF. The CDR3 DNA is TGTGCCAGCAGCGTCCGACAGGTTTCAGACACCGGGGAGCTGTTTTTT.

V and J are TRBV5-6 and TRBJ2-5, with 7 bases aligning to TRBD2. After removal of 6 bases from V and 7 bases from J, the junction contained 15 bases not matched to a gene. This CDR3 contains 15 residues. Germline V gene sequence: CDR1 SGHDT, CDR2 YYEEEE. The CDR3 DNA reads TGTGCCAGCACCCGCGGGGGAGGGATGCGAGGGACCCAGTACTTC. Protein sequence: CASTRGGGMRGTQYF.

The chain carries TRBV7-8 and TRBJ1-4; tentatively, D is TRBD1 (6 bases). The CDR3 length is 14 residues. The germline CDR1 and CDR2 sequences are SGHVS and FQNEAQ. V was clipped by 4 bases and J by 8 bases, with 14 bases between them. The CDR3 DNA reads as TGTGCCAGCAGCTCCCAGGGGAGATGGGAAAAACTGTTTTTT. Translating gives CASSSQGRWEKLFF.

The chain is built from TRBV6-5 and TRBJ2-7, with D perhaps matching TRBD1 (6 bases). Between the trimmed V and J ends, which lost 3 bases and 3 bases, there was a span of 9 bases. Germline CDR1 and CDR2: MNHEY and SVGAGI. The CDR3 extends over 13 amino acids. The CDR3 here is CASSYGRGYEQYF. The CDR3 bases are TGTGCCAGCAGTTATGGCAGGGGCTACGAGCAGTACTTC.

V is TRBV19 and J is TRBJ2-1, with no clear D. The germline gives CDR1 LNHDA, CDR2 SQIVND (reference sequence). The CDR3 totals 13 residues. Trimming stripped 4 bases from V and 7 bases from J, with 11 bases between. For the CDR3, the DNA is TGTGCCAGTAGTACCCCGCTAGTGAATGAGCAGTTCTTC. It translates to CASSTPLVNEQFF.

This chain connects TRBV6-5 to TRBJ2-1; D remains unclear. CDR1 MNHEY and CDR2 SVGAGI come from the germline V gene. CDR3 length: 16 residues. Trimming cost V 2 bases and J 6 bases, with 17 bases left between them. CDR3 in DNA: TGTGCCAGCAGTTACATGGCAGGTTCGTATGGCAATGAGCAGTTCTTC. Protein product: CASSYMAGSYGNEQFF.

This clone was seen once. CDR3 region: CASQTGRTMGYTF. The DNA for the CDR3 is TGTGCCAGCCAAACGGGACGGACTATGGGCTACACCTTC. The genes are TRBV19 and TRBJ1-2, with D maybe TRBD1 (5 bases). Trimming cost V 9 bases and J 8 bases, with 19 bases left between them. The CDR3 runs 13 residues. From germline, CDR1 is LNHDA and CDR2 SQIVND (reference sequence).

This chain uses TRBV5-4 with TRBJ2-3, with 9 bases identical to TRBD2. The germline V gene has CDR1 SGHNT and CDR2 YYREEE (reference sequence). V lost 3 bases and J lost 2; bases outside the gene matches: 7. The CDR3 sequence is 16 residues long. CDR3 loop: CASSSKRGAPTDTQYF. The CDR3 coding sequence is TGTGCCAGCAGCTCAAAGCGGGGGGCCCCCACAGATACGCAGTATTTT.

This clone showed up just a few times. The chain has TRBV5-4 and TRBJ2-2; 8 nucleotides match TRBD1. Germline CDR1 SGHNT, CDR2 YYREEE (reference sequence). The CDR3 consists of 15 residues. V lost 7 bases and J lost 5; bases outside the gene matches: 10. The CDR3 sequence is CASGPGQGWTGELFF. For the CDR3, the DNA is TGTGCCAGCGGGCCTGGACAGGGTTGGACCGGGGAGCTGTTTTTT.

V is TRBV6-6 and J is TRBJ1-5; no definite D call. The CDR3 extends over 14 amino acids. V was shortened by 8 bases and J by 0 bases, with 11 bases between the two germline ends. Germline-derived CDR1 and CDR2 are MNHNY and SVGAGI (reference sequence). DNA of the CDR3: TGTGCCAGCCTGGGAGCTAATAGCAATCAGCCCCAGCATTTT. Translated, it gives CASLGANSNQPQHF.

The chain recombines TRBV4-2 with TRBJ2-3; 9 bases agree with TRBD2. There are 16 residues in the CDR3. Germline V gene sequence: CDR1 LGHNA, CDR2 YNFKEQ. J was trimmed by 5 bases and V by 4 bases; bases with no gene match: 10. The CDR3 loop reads CASSLGGGGAGDTQYF. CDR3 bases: TGTGCCAGCAGCCTTGGCGGCGGGGGGGCCGGAGATACGCAGTATTTT.

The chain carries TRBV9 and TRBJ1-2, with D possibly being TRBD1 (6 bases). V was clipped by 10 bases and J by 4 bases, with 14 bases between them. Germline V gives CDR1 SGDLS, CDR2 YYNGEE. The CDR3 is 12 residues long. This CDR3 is CAWGQEAYGYTF. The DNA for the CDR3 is TGTGCCTGGGGGCAGGAGGCCTATGGCTACACCTTC.

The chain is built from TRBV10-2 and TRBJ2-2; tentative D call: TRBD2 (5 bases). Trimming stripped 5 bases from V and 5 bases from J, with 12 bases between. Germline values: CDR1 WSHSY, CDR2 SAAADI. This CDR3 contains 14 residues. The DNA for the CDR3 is TGCGCCAGCAGTCTCGGCAGCGGAACCGGGGAGCTGTTTTTT. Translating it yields CASSLGSGTGELFF.

CDR3 region: CASSGQGDGYTF. The CDR3 DNA follows: TGTGCCAGCAGTGGACAGGGGGATGGCTACACCTTC. This rearrangement joins TRBV2 to TRBJ1-2, with TRBD1 identical over 9 bases. Germline loops: CDR1 SNHLY, CDR2 FYNNEI. CDR3 size: 12 residues. Germline trimming cut 4 bases from V and 6 bases from J; bases unmatched to any gene: 0.

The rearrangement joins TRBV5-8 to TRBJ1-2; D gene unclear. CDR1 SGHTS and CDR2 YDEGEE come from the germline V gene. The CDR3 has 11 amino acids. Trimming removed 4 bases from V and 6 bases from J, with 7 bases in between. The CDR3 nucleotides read TGTGCCAGCAGCCGGGGTCATGGCTACACCTTC. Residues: CASSRGHGYTF.